The rows below give T cell receptor beta chains drawn from one sample of a study of blood T cell repertoires in COVID-19. Method: immunoSEQ multiplex PCR; TCRdb's copy keeps in-frame clones and lacks some. The sample shows 120,000 to 150,000 clones, more than 80% of them seen only once. Material: peripheral blood. All receptors derive from a woman of 80 years or more with acute or convalescent COVID-19. CDR3s include the opening cysteine and the closing phenylalanine or tryptophan. Each record gives: J gene, CDR3 length, V gene, CDR3 protein.

TRBJ1-5 | 13 | TRBV29-1 | CSVEGQEGQPQHF
TRBJ1-1 | 15 | TRBV6-1 | CASSEQGVGNTEAFF
TRBJ2-3 | 15 | TRBV5-1 | CASSIRGNRADTQYF
TRBJ2-7 | 16 | TRBV19 | CASSIAGQFKSYEQYF
TRBJ2-5 | 15 | TRBV2 | CASSPAGTRGETQYF
TRBJ2-5 | 11 | TRBV6-5 | CASRQGETQYF
TRBJ2-6 | 15 | TRBV6-5 | CATAPTRRGANVLTF
TRBJ1-2 | 15 | TRBV5-6 | CASSLVGQGPYGYTF
TRBJ1-3 | 14 | TRBV4-1 | CASSRGGLGNTIYF
TRBJ1-1 | 13 | TRBV2 | CASDRQLNTEAFF
TRBJ1-4 | 14 | TRBV5-1 | CASSRDREGEKLFF
TRBJ1-1 | 14 | TRBV6-1 | CASSEGQGVTEAFF
TRBJ2-1 | 16 | TRBV9 | CASSPRPSGSYNEQFF
TRBJ1-1 | 13 | TRBV2 | CASSVEMNTEAFF
TRBJ2-3 | 16 | TRBV7-3 | CASSLTPWLSTDTQYF
TRBJ2-1 | 15 | TRBV6-5 | CASSYSGGSYNEQFF
TRBJ1-4 | 15 | TRBV5-6 | CASSRSDRNNEKLFF
TRBJ2-3 | 17 | TRBV7-2 | CASSLRLFSSSTDTQYF